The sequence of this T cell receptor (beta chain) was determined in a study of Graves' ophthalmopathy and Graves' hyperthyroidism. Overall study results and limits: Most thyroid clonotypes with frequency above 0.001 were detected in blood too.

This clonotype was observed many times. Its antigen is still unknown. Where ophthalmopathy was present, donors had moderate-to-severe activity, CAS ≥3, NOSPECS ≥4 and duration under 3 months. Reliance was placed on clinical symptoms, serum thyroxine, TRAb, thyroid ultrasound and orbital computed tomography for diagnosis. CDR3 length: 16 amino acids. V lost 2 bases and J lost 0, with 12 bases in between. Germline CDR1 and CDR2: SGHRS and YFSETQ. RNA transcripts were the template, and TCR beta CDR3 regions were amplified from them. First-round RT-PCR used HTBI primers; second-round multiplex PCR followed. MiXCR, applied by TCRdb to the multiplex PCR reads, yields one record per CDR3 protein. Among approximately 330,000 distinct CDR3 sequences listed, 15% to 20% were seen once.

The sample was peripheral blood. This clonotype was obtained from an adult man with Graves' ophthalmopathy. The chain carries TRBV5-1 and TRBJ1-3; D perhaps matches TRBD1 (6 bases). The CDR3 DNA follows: TGCGCCAGCAGCTTTAGTGCAGGGGCCTCTGGAAACACCATATATTTT. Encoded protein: CASSFSAGASGNTIYF.